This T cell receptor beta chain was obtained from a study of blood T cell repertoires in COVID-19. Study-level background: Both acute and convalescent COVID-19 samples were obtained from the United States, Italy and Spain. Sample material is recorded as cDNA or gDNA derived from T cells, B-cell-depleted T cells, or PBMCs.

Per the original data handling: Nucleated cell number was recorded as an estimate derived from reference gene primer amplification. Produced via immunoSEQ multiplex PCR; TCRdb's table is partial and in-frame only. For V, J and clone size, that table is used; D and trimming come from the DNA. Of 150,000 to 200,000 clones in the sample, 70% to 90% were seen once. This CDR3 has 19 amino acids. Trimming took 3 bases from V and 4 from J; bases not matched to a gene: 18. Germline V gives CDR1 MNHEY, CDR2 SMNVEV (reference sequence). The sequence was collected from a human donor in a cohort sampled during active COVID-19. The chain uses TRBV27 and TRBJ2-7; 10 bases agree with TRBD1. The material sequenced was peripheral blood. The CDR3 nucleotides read TGTGCCAGCAGTTTCGGGTTCCCTGGGACAGGGGTGACTAGTTACGAGCAGTACTTC. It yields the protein CASSFGFPGTGVTSYEQYF.